The present entry profiles one T cell receptor beta chain with its context. In the source study's methods: Using reference gene primer amplification, nucleated cell counts were estimated. Some clones are missing from TCRdb's copy, which holds only in-frame ones; the method was immunoSEQ multiplex PCR. Clonal size and the V and J genes are those of that table, whereas D and trimming came from the DNA. The data contain more than 95,000 clones, 85% of them seen just once; the ten biggest clones take up about 6.9%. The data were obtained in a study of blood T cell repertoires in COVID-19. On the study more broadly: COVID-19 samples from acute and convalescent phases originated in the United States, Italy and Spain. In each case, the material was cDNA or gDNA derived from T cells, B-cell-depleted T cells, or PBMCs.

The sample taken for sequencing was peripheral blood. The clonotype comes from an older man with active or convalescent COVID-19.

The CDR3 DNA is TGTGCCAGCAGCCGATCCCAGGGGACCGGGGAGCTGTTTTTT. Translation gives CASSRSQGTGELFF. V is TRBV11-2 and J is TRBJ2-2, with D possibly TRBD1 on 6 matching bases. CDR3 length: 14 residues. CDR1 is SGHAT and CDR2 is FQNNGV in the germline V gene. Between the trimmed V and J ends, which lost 5 bases and 5 bases, there was a span of 12 bases.